This TCR beta chain was documented in a study of blood T cell repertoires in COVID-19. The overall study: Samples representing acute and convalescent COVID-19 were sourced from the United States, Italy and Spain. T cells, B-cell-depleted T cells, or PBMCs supplied cDNA or gDNA.

This CDR3 spans 15 amino acids. The V gene lost 2 bases and the J gene lost 2 bases, with 13 bases spanning the gap. Germline V gene data show CDR1 as SGHDT and CDR2 as YYEEEE. As originally analysed: Reference gene primer amplification gave estimated nucleated cell counts. Using immunoSEQ multiplex PCR, the repertoire was profiled, and TCRdb retains in-frame clones only, with some absent. V, J and clone size reflect that table, while D and trimming were determined from the DNA. The top ten clones hold approximately 0.8% of a sample with 150,000 to 200,000 clones, 94% of them seen once. Seattle-derived patients entered the study during active infection and were followed longitudinally.

This receptor was taken from a man in his thirties or forties with COVID-19, enrolled during active disease. Source material: peripheral blood. The chain couples TRBV5-6 to TRBJ1-2, with a tentative D call TRBD1 (6 bases). Here the CDR3 reads CASSFNRVVNYGYTF. The CDR3 DNA follows: TGTGCCAGCAGCTTCAACAGGGTGGTAAACTATGGCTACACCTTC.